The TCR beta chain described here comes from a study of blood T cell repertoires in COVID-19. Assay: immunoSEQ multiplex PCR; the TCRdb copy retains only in-frame clones and omits some. The sample holds under 400,000 clones; 80% to 90% are singletons and the top ten take approximately 4%. The length of the CDR3 is 16 residues. CDR1 is MNHNS, CDR2 SASEGT, per germline. The V gene lost 2 bases and the J gene lost 2 bases, with 16 bases spanning the gap. Material: PBMCs or T cells enriched from blood (not recorded which). This receptor was taken from a woman in her forties with acute COVID-19. This chain links TRBV6-1 with TRBJ2-7; maybe TRBD2 (5 bases). CDR3 bases: TGTGCCAGCAGTGAACTATCCCACGGGAAGCCCTACGAGCAGTACTTC. Translation gives CASSELSHGKPYEQYF.